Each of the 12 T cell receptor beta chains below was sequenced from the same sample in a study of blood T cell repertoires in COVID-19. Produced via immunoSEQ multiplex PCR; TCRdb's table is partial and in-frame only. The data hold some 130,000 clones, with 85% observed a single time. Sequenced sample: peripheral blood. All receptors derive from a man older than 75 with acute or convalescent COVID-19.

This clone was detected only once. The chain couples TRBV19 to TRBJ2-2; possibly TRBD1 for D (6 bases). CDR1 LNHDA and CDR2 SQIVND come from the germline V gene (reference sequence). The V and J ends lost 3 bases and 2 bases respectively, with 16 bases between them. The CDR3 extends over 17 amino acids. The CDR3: CASSIGMGASNTGELFF. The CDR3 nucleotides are TGTGCCAGTAGTATCGGCATGGGGGCTTCAAACACCGGGGAGCTGTTTTTT.

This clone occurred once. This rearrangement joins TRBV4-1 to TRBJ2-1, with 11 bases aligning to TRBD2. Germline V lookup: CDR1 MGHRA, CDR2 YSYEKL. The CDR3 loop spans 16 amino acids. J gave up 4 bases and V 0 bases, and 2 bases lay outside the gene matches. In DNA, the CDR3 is TGCGCCAGCAGCCAAGAAGGGACTAGCGGATACAATGAGCAGTTCTTC. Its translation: CASSQEGTSGYNEQFF.

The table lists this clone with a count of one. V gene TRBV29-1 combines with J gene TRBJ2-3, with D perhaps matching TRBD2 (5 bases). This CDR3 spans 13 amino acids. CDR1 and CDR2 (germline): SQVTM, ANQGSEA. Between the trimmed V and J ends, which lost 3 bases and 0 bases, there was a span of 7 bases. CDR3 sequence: CSVDRTSTDTQYF. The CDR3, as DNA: TGCAGCGTTGACCGGACTAGCACAGATACGCAGTATTTT.

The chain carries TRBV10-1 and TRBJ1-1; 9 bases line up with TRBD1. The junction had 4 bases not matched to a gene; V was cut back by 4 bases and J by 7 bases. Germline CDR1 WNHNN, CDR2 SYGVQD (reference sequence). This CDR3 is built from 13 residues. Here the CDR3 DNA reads TGCGCCAGCAGTGGGCCGACAGGGGGTGAAGCTTTCTTT. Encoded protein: CASSGPTGGEAFF.

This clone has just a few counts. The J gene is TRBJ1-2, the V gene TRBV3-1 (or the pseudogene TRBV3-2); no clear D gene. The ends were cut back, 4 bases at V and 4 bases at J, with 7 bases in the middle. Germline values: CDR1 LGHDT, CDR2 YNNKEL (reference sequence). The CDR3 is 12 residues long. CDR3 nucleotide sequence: TGTGCCAGCAGCCCGGAGGGCTATGGCTACACCTTC. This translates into CASSPEGYGYTF.

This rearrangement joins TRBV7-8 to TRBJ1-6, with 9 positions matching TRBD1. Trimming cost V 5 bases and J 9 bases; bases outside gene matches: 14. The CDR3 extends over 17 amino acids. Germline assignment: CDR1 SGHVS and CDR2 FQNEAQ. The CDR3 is CASSLLTSGTGISPLHF. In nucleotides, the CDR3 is TGTGCCAGCAGCCTTCTTACGTCGGGGACAGGGATTTCACCCCTCCACTTT.

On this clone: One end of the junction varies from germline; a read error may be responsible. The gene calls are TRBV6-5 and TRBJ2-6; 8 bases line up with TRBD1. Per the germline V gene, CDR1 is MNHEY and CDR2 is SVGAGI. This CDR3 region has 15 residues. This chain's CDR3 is CVEWQGASGANVLTF. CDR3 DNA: TGCGTGGAGTGGCAGGGGGCCTCTGGGGCCAACGTCCTGACTTTC.

The CDR3 reads CAMGLEFGNTIYF. CDR3 nucleotides: TGTGCCATGGGACTGGAGTTTGGAAACACCATATATTTT. This sequence joins TRBV10-3 and TRBJ1-3; D might be TRBD1 (5 bases). Trimming removed 9 bases from V and 3 bases from J, with 12 bases in between. CDR1 is ENHRY, CDR2 SYGVKD, per germline. The CDR3 extends over 13 amino acids.

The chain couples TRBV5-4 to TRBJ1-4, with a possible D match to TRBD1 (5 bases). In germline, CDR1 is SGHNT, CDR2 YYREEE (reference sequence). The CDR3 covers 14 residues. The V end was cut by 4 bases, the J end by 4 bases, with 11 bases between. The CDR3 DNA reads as TGTGCCAGCAGCACACAGGCTAATAATGAAAAACTGTTTTTT. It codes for CASSTQANNEKLFF.

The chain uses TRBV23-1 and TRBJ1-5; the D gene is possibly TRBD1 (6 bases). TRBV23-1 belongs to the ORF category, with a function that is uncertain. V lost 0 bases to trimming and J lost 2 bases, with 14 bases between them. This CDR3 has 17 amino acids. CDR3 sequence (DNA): TGCGCCAGCAGTCAATCGAGTCGGCAGGGGTGCAATCAGCCCCAGCATTTT. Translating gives CASSQSSRQGCNQPQHF.

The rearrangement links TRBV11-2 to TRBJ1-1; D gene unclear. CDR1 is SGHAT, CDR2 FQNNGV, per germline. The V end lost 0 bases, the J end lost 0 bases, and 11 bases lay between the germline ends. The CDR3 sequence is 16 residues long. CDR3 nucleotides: TGTGCCAGCAGCTTAGATTTTGGCAGGATGAACACTGAAGCTTTCTTT. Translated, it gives CASSLDFGRMNTEAFF.

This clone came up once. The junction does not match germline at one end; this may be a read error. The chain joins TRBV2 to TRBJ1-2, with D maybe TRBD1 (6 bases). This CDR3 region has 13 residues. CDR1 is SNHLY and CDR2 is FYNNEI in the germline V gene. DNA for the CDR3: TGTGCCAGCAGTAATCAAAGACAGGACAATAAGCCCTTC. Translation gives CASSNQRQDNKPF.